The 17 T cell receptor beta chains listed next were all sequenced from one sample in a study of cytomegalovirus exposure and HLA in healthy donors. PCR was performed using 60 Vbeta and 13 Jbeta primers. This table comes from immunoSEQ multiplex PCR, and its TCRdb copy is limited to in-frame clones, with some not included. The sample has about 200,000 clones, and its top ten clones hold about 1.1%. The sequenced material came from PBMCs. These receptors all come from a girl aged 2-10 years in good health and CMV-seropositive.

CDR3 sequence (DNA): TGTGCCAGCTCACCACCGGGATGGACTAATGAAGCTTTCTTT. This gives the protein CASSPPGWTNEAFF. This rearrangement joins TRBV18 to TRBJ1-1, with D uncertain. CDR1 is KGHSH, CDR2 LQKENI, per germline. The CDR3 sequence is 14 residues long. The V and J ends lost 0 bases and 7 bases respectively, with 12 bases between them.

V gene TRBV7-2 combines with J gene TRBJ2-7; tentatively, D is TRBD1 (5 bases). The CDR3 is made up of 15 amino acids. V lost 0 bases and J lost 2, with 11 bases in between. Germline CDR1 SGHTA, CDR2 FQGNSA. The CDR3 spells CASSLATAVTYEQYF. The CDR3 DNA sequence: TGTGCCAGCAGCTTAGCGACAGCTGTAACCTACGAGCAGTACTTC. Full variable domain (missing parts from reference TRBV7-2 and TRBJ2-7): GAGVSQSPSNKVTEKGKDVELRCDPISGHTALYWYRQSLGQGLEFLIYFQGNSAPDKSGLPSDRFSAERTGGSVSTLTIQRTQQEDSAVYLCASSLATAVTYEQYFGPGTRLTVT.

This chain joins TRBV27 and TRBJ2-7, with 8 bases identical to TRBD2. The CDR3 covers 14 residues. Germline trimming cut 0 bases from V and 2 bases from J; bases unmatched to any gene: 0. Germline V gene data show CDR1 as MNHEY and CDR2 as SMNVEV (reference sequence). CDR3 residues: CASSLSRGAYEQYF. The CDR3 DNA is TGTGCCAGCAGTTTATCGCGGGGGGCCTACGAGCAGTACTTC.

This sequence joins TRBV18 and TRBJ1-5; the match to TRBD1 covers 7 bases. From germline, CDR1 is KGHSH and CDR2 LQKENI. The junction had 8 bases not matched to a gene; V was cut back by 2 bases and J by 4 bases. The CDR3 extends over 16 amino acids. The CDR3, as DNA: TGTGCCAGCTCACCAGACAGGGTTGGAAGTAATCAGCCCCAGCATTTT. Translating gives CASSPDRVGSNQPQHF. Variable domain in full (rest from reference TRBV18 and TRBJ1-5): NAGVMQNPRHLVRRRGQEARLRCSPMKGHSHVYWYRQLPEEGLKFMVYLQKENIIDESGMPKERFSAEFPKEGPSILRIQQVVRGDSAAYFCASSPDRVGSNQPQHFGDGTRLSIL.

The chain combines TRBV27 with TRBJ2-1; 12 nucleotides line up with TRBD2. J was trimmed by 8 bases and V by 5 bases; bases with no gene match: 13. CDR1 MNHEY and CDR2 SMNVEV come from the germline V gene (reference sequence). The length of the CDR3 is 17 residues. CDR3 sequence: CASSPPGLAGIIDEQFF. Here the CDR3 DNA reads TGTGCCAGCAGTCCCCCCGGACTAGCGGGAATCATCGATGAGCAGTTCTTC.

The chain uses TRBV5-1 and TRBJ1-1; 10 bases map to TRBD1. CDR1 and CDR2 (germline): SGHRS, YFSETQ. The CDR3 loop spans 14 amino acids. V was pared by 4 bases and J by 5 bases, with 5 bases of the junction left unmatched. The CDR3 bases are TGCGCCAGCAGCGGCGGGACAGGGGCTACTGAAGCTTTCTTT. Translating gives CASSGGTGATEAFF.

The CDR3: CASSDVGGSINQPQHF. In DNA, the CDR3 is TGTGCCAGCAGTGACGTGGGGGGGAGTATCAATCAGCCCCAGCATTTT. The chain couples TRBV2 to TRBJ1-5; TRBD1 might be the D (5 bases). CDR1 is SNHLY, CDR2 FYNNEI, per germline. The CDR3 extends over 16 amino acids. V was pared by 3 bases and J by 3 bases, with 15 bases between.

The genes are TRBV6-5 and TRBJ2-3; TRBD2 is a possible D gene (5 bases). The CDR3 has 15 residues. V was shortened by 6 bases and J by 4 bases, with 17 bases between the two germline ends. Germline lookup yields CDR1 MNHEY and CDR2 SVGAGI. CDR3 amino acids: CASSPRTHSADTQYF. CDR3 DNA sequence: TGTGCCAGCAGCCCAAGGACTCACTCGGCAGATACGCAGTATTTT.

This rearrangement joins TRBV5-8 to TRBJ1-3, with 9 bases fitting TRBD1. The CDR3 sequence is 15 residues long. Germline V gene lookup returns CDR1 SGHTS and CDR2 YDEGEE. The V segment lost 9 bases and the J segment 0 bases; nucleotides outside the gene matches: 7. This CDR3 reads CATRGQGPSGNTIYF. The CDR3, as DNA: TGTGCCACCCGAGGACAGGGGCCCTCTGGAAACACCATATATTTT.

The CDR3 region is CNEGGNTEAFF. In DNA form, the CDR3 reads TGCAACGAAGGAGGGAACACTGAAGCTTTCTTT. This chain connects TRBV20-1 to TRBJ1-1; D is uncertain. Looked up from germline, CDR1 is DFQATT and CDR2 is SNEGSKA (reference sequence). This CDR3 is 11 amino acids long.

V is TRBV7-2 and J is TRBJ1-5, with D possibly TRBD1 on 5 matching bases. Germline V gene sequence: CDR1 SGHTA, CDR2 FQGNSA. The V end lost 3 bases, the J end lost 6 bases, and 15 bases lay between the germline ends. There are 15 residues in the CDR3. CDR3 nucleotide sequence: TGTGCCAGCAGCTTGGGAAAGCAGGGAATTCAGCCCCAGCATTTT. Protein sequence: CASSLGKQGIQPQHF. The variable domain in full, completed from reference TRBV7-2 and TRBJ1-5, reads GAGVSQSPSNKVTEKGKDVELRCDPISGHTALYWYRQSLGQGLEFLIYFQGNSAPDKSGLPSDRFSAERTGGSVSTLTIQRTQQEDSAVYLCASSLGKQGIQPQHFGDGTRLSIL.

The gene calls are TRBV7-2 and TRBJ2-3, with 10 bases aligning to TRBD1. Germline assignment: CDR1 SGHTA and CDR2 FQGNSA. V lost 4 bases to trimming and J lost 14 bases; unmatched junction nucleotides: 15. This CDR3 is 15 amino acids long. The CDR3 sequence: CASSSTRGDRGNGYF. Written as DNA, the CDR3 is TGTGCCAGCAGCTCGACCCGGGGGGACAGGGGAAATGGGTATTTT.

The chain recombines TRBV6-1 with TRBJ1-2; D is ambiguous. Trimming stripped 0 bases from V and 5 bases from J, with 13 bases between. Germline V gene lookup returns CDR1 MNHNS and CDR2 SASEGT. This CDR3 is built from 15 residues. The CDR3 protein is CASSEAPGTVYGYTF. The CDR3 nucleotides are TGTGCCAGCAGTGAAGCTCCAGGCACTGTTTATGGCTACACCTTC.

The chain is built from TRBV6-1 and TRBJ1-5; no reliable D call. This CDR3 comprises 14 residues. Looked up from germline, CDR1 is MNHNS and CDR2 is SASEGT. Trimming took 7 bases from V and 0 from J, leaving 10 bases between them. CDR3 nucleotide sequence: TGTGCCAGCACCGACAACCATAGCAATCAGCCCCAGCATTTT. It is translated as CASTDNHSNQPQHF.

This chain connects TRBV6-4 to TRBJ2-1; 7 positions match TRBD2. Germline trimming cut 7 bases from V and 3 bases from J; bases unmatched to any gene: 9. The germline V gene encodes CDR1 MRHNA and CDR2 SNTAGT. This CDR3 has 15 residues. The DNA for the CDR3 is TGTGCCAGCAAGCCCCTAGCGGACCACTACAATGAGCAGTTCTTC. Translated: CASKPLADHYNEQFF.

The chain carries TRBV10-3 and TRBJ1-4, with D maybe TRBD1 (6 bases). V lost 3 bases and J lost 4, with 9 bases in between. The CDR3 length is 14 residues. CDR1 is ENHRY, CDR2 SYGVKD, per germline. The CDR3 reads CAISERGNNEKLFF. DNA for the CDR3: TGTGCCATCAGTGAAAGGGGGAATAATGAAAAACTGTTTTTT.

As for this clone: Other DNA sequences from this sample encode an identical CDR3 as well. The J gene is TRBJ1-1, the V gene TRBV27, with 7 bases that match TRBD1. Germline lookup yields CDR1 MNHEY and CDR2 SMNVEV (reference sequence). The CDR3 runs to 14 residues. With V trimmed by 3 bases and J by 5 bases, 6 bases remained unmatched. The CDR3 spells CASSFSTGETEAFF. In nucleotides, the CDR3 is TGTGCCAGCAGTTTTTCCACAGGGGAAACTGAAGCTTTCTTT.